The next 3 T cell receptor beta chains were all read from a single sample in a study of cytomegalovirus exposure and HLA in healthy donors. Both 60 Vbeta primers and 13 Jbeta primers went into the PCR. The protocol was immunoSEQ multiplex PCR, while the TCRdb copy is restricted to in-frame clones and leaves out a portion. The top ten clones hold roughly 1.9% of a sample with under 250,000 clones, roughly 85% of them seen once. Sequencing used PBMCs. Source of these receptors: a male donor in good health and CMV-seronegative.

V and J are TRBV15 and TRBJ2-7, with D possibly TRBD1 on 6 matching bases. This CDR3 spans 16 amino acids. V was shortened by 2 bases and J by 5 bases, with 19 bases between the two germline ends. From germline, CDR1 is LNHNV and CDR2 YYDKDF (reference sequence). CDR3 loop: CATSRLRTELSDEQYF. CDR3 sequence (DNA): TGTGCCACCAGCAGACTACGGACAGAGCTATCGGACGAGCAGTACTTC.

The chain employs TRBV7-2 and TRBJ2-1; maybe TRBD2 (5 bases). Per the germline V gene, CDR1 is SGHTA and CDR2 is FQGNSA. The CDR3 extends over 13 amino acids. The V and J ends lost 5 bases and 5 bases respectively, with 10 bases between them. CDR3 in amino acids: CASSGPGDNEQFF. The CDR3 DNA follows: TGTGCCAGCAGCGGGCCCGGGGACAATGAGCAGTTCTTC.

This rearrangement joins TRBV9 to TRBJ1-5; a possible D gene is TRBD1 (6 bases). The CDR3 contains 13 residues. V dropped 0 bases and J dropped 7 bases, with 8 bases sitting between them. CDR1 and CDR2 from the germline V gene are SGDLS and YYNGEE. The CDR3 DNA is TGTGCCAGCAGCGTAGAACAGGGACAGCCCCAGCATTTT. It translates to CASSVEQGQPQHF. Drawing the rest from reference TRBV9 and TRBJ1-5, the complete variable domain is DSGVTQTPKHLITATGQRVTLRCSPRSGDLSVYWYQQSLDQGLQFLIQYYNGEERAKGNILERFSAQQFPDLHSELNLSSLELGDSALYFCASSVEQGQPQHFGDGTRLSIL.